The 5 T cell receptor beta chains below come from one sample, sequenced in a study of post-analysis software for immune sequencing data. General observations from the study: Patients carried 4 or 5 TRBV segments more frequently than controls did, and TRBV5-6, TRBV5-1 and TRBV20-1 were among them.

No antigen has been assigned to these receptors. Libraries were made from TCR beta cDNA, and they carried unique molecular identifiers. TCRdb itself ran the PCR reads through MiXCR, one entry per CDR3 protein. The sample yields almost 700,000 distinct CDR3 sequences, approximately 60% seen once. The sequencing sample was made of blood. The source of these receptors is a girl between 2 and 10 years old with multiple sclerosis.

The chain uses TRBV12-5 and TRBJ2-7; D unresolved. Germline CDR1 and CDR2: LGHNT and FRNRAP. CDR3 length equals 12 residues. V shed 2 bases and J shed 2 bases, with 4 bases lying between them. The CDR3 sequence is CASGLRTYEQYF. CDR3 nucleotide sequence: TGTGCTAGTGGTTTGCGTACCTACGAGCAGTACTTC.

V is TRBV7-8 and J is TRBJ1-6, with no clear D. The CDR3 sequence is 16 residues long. Germline V gives CDR1 SGHVS, CDR2 FQNEAQ. V lost 0 bases to trimming and J lost 7 bases, with 13 bases between them. CDR3 loop: CASSLALSSGNSPLHF. The CDR3 DNA is TGTGCCAGCAGCTTAGCCTTGTCATCGGGGAATTCACCCCTCCACTTT.

The chain links TRBV7-2 to TRBJ2-3; no clear D gene. The CDR3 sequence is 14 residues long. Germline CDR1 reads SGHTA; CDR2 reads FQGNSA. The V end lost 5 bases, the J end lost 4 bases, and 13 bases lay between the germline ends. In nucleotides, the CDR3 is TGTGCCAGCAGCCTCCCCGGCTGGCCAGATACGCAGTATTTT. Amino acids: CASSLPGWPDTQYF.

This clonotype has a handful of counts. The rearrangement links TRBV6-5 to TRBJ1-1; D uncertain. V gave up 2 bases and J gave up 0 bases, with 13 bases separating them. This CDR3 contains 16 residues. Looked up from germline, CDR1 is MNHEY and CDR2 is SVGAGI. This CDR3 reads CASSYEWEIMNTEAFF. The CDR3 nucleotides are TGTGCCAGCAGTTACGAGTGGGAGATCATGAACACTGAAGCTTTCTTT.

The V call is TRBV29-1, the J call TRBJ1-2, with D uncertain. The CDR3 is 13 residues long. V lost 6 bases and J lost 5, with 16 bases in between. Germline V gives CDR1 SQVTM, CDR2 ANQGSEA. The CDR3 protein is CSVVFSAPYGYTF. The CDR3 nucleotides are TGCAGCGTCGTCTTTTCGGCACCTTATGGCTACACCTTC.